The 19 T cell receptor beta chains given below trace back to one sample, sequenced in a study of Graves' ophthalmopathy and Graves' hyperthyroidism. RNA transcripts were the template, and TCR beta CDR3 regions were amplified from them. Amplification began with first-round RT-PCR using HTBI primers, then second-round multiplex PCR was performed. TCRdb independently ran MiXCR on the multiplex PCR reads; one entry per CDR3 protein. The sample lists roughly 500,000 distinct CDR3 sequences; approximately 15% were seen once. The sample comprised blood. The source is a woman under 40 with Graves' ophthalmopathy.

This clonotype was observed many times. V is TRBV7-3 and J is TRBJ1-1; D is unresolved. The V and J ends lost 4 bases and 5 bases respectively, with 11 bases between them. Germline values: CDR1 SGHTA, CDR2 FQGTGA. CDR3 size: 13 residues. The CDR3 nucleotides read TGTGCCAGCAGCTCCACATTGGGAACTGAAGCTTTCTTT. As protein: CASSSTLGTEAFF.

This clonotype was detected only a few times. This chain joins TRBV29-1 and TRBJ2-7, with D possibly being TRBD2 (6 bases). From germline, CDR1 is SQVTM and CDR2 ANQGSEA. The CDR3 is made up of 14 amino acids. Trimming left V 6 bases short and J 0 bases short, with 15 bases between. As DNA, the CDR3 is TGCAGCGTCAAGACTAGACAAGACTCCTACGAGCAGTACTTC. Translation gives CSVKTRQDSYEQYF.

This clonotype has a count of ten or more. CDR3 sequence: CASSLGQPMNTEAFF. The DNA for the CDR3 is TGTGCCAGCAGTTTGGGGCAGCCCATGAACACTGAAGCTTTCTTT. The chain is built from TRBV12-3 or TRBV12-4 and TRBJ1-1; weak D call: TRBD1 (5 bases). CDR3 size: 15 residues. V lost 3 bases to trimming and J lost 0 bases, with 11 bases between them.

CDR3 DNA: TGTGCCAGCAGGGAGACAGGGTTGGGACAGCCCCAGCATTTT. Amino acid sequence: CASRETGLGQPQHF. This chain links TRBV3-1 with TRBJ1-5, with TRBD1 identical over 7 bases. Trimming cost V 6 bases and J 7 bases; bases outside gene matches: 9. Germline V lookup: CDR1 LGHDT, CDR2 YNNKEL (reference sequence). The CDR3 covers 14 residues.

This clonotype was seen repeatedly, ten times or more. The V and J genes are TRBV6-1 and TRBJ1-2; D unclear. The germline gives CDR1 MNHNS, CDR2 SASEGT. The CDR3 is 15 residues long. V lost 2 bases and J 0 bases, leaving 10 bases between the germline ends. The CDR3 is CASSENPGSNYGYTF. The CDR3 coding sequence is TGTGCCAGCAGTGAAAATCCCGGGTCTAACTATGGCTACACCTTC.

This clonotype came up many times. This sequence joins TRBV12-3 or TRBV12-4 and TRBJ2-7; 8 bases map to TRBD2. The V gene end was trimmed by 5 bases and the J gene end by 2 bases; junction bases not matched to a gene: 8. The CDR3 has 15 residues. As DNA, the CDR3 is TGTGCCAGCAGTCCGGGGGGCGGGAGGACCTACGAGCAGTACTTC. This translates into CASSPGGGRTYEQYF.

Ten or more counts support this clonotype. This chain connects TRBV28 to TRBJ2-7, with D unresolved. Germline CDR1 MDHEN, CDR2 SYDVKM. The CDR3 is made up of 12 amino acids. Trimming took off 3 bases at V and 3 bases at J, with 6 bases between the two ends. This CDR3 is CASSFPLYEQYF. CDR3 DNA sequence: TGTGCCAGCAGTTTTCCACTCTACGAGCAGTACTTC.

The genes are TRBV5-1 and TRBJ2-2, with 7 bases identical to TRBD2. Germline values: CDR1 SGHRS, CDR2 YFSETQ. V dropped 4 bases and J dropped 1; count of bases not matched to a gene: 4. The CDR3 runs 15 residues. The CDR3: CASSLGLMNTGELFF. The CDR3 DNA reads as TGCGCCAGCAGCCTGGGACTAATGAACACCGGGGAGCTGTTTTTT.

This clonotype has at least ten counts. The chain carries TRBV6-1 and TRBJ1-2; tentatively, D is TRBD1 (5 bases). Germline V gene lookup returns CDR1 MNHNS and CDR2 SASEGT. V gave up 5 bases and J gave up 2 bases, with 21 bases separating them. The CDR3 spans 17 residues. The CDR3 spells CASSPLMGAGDNYGYTF. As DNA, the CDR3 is TGTGCCAGCAGTCCCCTAATGGGTGCCGGGGACAACTATGGCTACACCTTC.

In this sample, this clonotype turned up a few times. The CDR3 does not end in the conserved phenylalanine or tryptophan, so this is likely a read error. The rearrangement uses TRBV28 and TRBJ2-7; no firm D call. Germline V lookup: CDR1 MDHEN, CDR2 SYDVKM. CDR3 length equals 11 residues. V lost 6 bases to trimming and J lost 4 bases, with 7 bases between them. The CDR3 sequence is CASSYSYEQYY. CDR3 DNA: TGTGCCAGCAGCTACAGTTACGAGCAGTACTAC.

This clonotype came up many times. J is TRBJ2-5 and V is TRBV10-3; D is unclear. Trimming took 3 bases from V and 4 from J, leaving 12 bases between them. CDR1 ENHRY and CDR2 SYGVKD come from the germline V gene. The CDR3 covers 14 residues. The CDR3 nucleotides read TGTGCCATCAGTGACAGTTCCCTGGGAGAGACCCAGTACTTC. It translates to CAISDSSLGETQYF.

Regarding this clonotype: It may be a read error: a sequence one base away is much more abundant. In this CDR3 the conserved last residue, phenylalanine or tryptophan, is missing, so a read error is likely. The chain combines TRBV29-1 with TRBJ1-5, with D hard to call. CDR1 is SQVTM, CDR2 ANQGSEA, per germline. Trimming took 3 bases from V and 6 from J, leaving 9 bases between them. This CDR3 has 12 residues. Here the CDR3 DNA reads TGCAGCGTTGAGGAGGGAGGTCAGCCCCAGCATTAT. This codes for CSVEEGGQPQHY.

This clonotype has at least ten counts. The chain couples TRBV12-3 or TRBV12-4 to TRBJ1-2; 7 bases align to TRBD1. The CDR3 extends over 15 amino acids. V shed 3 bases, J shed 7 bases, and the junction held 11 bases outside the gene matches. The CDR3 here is CASSLQGTDFFGYTF. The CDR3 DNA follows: TGTGCCAGCAGTTTGCAAGGGACAGACTTCTTTGGCTACACCTTC.

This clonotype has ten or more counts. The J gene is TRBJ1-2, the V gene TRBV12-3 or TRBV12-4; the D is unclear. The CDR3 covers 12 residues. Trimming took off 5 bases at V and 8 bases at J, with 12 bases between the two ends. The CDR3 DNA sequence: TGTGCCAGCAGTCCCGGGGAGTTAGGCTACACCTTC. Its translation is CASSPGELGYTF.

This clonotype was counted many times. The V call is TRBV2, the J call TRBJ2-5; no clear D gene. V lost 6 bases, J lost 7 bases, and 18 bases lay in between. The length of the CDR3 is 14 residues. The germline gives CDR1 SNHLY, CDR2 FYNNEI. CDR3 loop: CASRRIYARATQYF. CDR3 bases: TGTGCCAGCAGGCGAATCTACGCGAGAGCGACCCAGTACTTC.

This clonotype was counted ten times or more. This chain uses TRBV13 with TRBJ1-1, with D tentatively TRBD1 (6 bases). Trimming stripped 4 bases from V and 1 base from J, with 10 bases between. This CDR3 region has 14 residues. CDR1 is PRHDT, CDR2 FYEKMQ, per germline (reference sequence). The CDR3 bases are TGTGCCAGCAGCTCCTTGACAGGGAACACTGAAGCTTTCTTT. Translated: CASSSLTGNTEAFF.

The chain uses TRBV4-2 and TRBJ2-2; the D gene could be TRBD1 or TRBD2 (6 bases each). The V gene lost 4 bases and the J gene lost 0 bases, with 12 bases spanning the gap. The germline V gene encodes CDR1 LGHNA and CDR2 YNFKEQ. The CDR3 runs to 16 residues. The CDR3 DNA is TGTGCCAGCAGCCCATACGGGGGCGCGAACACCGGGGAGCTGTTTTTT. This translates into CASSPYGGANTGELFF.

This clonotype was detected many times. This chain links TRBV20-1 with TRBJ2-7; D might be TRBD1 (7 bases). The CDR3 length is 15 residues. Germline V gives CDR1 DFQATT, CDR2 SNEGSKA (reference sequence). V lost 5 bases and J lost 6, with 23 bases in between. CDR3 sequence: CSAWTGSGQAGEQYF. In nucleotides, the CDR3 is TGCAGTGCTTGGACAGGAAGCGGACAAGCGGGCGAGCAGTACTTC.

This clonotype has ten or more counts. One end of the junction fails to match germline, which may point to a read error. The CDR3 DNA reads TGTGCCAGCAGCAAGCCGGGACTAGGCCAAAAGACCCAGTACTTC. It translates to CASSKPGLGQKTQYF. This rearrangement joins TRBV7-2 to TRBJ2-5, with 8 bases aligning to TRBD2. This CDR3 comprises 15 residues. CDR1 and CDR2 from the germline V gene are SGHTA and FQGNSA. Supplemented by reference TRBV7-2 and TRBJ2-5, the full variable domain reads GAGVSQSPSNKVTEKGKDVELRCDPISGHTALYWYRQSLGQGLEFLIYFQGNSAPDKSGLPSDRFSAERTGGSVSTLTIQRTQQEDSAVYLCASSKPGLGQKTQYFGPGTRLLVL.